This T cell receptor beta chain was sequenced for a study of glioma-infiltrating T cells. Study-wide findings and caveats: Only very few CDR3 sequences appeared in both tissue and blood. Above-expected tissue-blood divergence occurred in all gliomas, most in low-grade ones.

TCR alpha and beta CDR3 regions were amplified from RNA using iRepertoire nested multiplex PCR. TCRdb fed the multiplex PCR reads into MiXCR, producing one record per CDR3 protein. Of around 180,000 distinct CDR3 sequences in the sample, more than 35% are singletons; the top ten hold roughly 5.2%. Points on this clonotype: Its specificity is not known.

The source of this sequence is a human donor with low-grade glioma or glioblastoma, undergoing nonglioma brain surgery, or in good health (not recorded which). The sequenced material came from glioma tissue, nonneoplastic brain tissue, or PBMCs (not recorded which).

As DNA, the CDR3 is TGTGCCGTAGCGGGAGCTCCGGGATCCTACGAGCAGTACTTC. Its protein is CAVAGAPGSYEQYF. The genes are TRBV7-2 and TRBJ2-7; 9 bases map to TRBD2. Germline V gene lookup returns CDR1 SGHTA and CDR2 FQGNSA. This CDR3 has 14 amino acids. The junction had 9 bases not matched to a gene; V was cut back by 11 bases and J by 1 base. Looking up the rest from reference TRBV7-2 and TRBJ2-7 gives the full variable domain: GAGVSQSPSNKVTEKGKDVELRCDPISGHTALYWYRQSLGQGLEFLIYFQGNSAPDKSGLPSDRFSAERTGGSVSTLTIQRTQQEDSAVYLCAVAGAPGSYEQYFGPGTRLTVT.